One sample yielded the 30 T cell receptor beta chains listed below, sequenced in a study of blood T cell repertoires in COVID-19. TCRdb's copy holds only in-frame clones and misses some; the assay was immunoSEQ multiplex PCR. This table holds approximately 270,000 clones, approximately 85% found once. Specimen: peripheral blood. These receptors were collected from a woman in her seventies with acute or convalescent COVID-19.

A single count supports this clone. This chain connects TRBV12-3 or TRBV12-4 to TRBJ1-5, with D tentatively TRBD1 (6 bases). The CDR3 runs to 12 residues. Trimming took off 7 bases at V and 4 bases at J, with 8 bases between the two ends. This chain's CDR3 is CASKGGNQPQHF. In DNA, the CDR3 is TGTGCCAGCAAAGGGGGAAATCAGCCCCAGCATTTT.

The chain carries TRBV30 and TRBJ1-1; D is unclear. CDR3 size: 12 residues. Germline CDR1 and CDR2: GTSNPN and SVGIG (reference sequence). V was clipped by 1 base and J by 5 bases, with 8 bases between them. In nucleotides, the CDR3 is TGTGCCTGGAGTGGGACTCAAACTGAAGCTTTCTTT. It encodes CAWSGTQTEAFF.

The chain uses TRBV7-8 and TRBJ2-1; TRBD2 is a possible D gene (6 bases). The CDR3 runs 16 residues. V was clipped by 4 bases and J by 4 bases, with 17 bases between them. Per the germline V gene, CDR1 is SGHVS and CDR2 is FQNEAQ. CDR3 in DNA: TGTGCCAGCAGCTGGAGGGACCCTCGTCGGTACAATGAGCAGTTCTTC. It encodes CASSWRDPRRYNEQFF.

The V and J genes are TRBV4-2 and TRBJ1-2; a weak D match, TRBD1 (6 bases). The V end lost 4 bases, the J end lost 8 bases, and 14 bases lay between the germline ends. This CDR3 spans 13 amino acids. CDR1 and CDR2 (germline): LGHNA, YNFKEQ. CDR3 amino acids: CASSLSGGQGYTF. As DNA, the CDR3 is TGTGCCAGCAGCCTAAGCGGGGGACAAGGCTACACCTTC.

The chain has TRBV3-1 (or the pseudogene TRBV3-2) and TRBJ1-1; D call uncertain. In germline, CDR1 is LGHDT, CDR2 YNNKEL (reference sequence). Trimming shortened V by 6 bases and J by 3 bases, and 14 bases separated the two germline ends. CDR3 length equals 14 residues. CDR3 region: CASRRDGFYTEAFF. CDR3 sequence (DNA): TGTGCCAGCAGGAGGGATGGCTTTTACACTGAAGCTTTCTTT.

The CDR3 here is CASSRQPNTGELFF. The CDR3, as DNA: TGTGCCAGCAGCCGACAGCCGAACACCGGGGAGCTGTTTTTT. The V and J genes are TRBV7-3 and TRBJ2-2; a weak D match, TRBD1 (5 bases). The CDR3 consists of 14 residues. The V gene's germline CDR1 is SGHTA and CDR2 FQGTGA. V lost 5 bases and J lost 0, with 7 bases in between. Full variable domain (remainder filled in from reference TRBV7-3 and TRBJ2-2): GAGVSQTPSNKVTEKGKYVELRCDPISGHTALYWYRQSLGQGPEFLIYFQGTGAADDSGLPNDRFFAVRPEGSVSTLKIQRTERGDSAVYLCASSRQPNTGELFFGEGSRLTVL.

The chain joins TRBV20-1 to TRBJ1-1; D is perhaps TRBD1 (5 bases). V was trimmed by 6 bases and J by 8 bases, leaving 13 bases between them. This CDR3 is 11 amino acids long. The germline V gene has CDR1 DFQATT and CDR2 SNEGSKA (reference sequence). The CDR3 coding sequence is TGCAGTGCCTTAGGGGTCCCCGAAGCTTTCTTT. The encoded protein is CSALGVPEAFF.

This clone came up once. The genes are TRBV5-1 and TRBJ2-1; the D gene is possibly TRBD2 (7 bases). This CDR3 is built from 16 residues. Trimming cost V 7 bases and J 1 base, with 18 bases left between them. CDR1 is SGHRS and CDR2 is YFSETQ in the germline V gene. CDR3 loop: CASSRRGGSSYNEQFF. CDR3 DNA: TGCGCCAGCTCAAGGAGGGGGGGCTCGTCCTACAATGAGCAGTTCTTC.

The V gene is TRBV18, the J gene TRBJ1-2; maybe TRBD1 (5 bases). The length of the CDR3 is 13 residues. Germline loops: CDR1 KGHSH, CDR2 LQKENI. Trimming pared 3 bases from V and 8 bases from J, leaving 13 bases between. This chain's CDR3 is CASSPSDTSGYTF. In nucleotides, the CDR3 is TGTGCCAGCTCACCCTCGGACACTTCAGGCTACACCTTC.

The chain uses TRBV10-3 and TRBJ1-1, with 7 bases that match TRBD1. V lost 1 base to trimming and J lost 3 bases; unmatched junction nucleotides: 11. The germline V gene encodes CDR1 ENHRY and CDR2 SYGVKD. CDR3 length: 17 residues. The DNA for the CDR3 is TGTGCCATCAGTGAGTATAGGGCAGGGGGTCGAGACACTGAAGCTTTCTTT. Its translation: CAISEYRAGGRDTEAFF.

The rearrangement uses TRBV30 and TRBJ1-2, with a tentative D call TRBD1 (6 bases). V lost 8 bases and J 5 bases, leaving 12 bases between the germline ends. This CDR3 is built from 11 residues. Germline-derived CDR1 and CDR2 are GTSNPN and SVGIG (reference sequence). The CDR3 region has the DNA TGTGCCCGAGGACAGACTTATGGCTACACCTTC. Protein product: CARGQTYGYTF. Together with reference TRBV30 and TRBJ1-2, the CDR3 gives the full variable domain: SQTIHQWPATLVQPVGSPLSLECTVEGTSNPNLYWYRQAAGRGLQLLFYSVGIGQISSEVPQNLSASRPQDRQFILSSKKLLLSDSGFYLCARGQTYGYTFGSGTRLTVV.

V usage is TRBV6-2 or TRBV6-3 and J usage is TRBJ2-1, with TRBD2 matching 9 bases. The germline CDR1 and CDR2 sequences are MNHEY and SVGEGT. Unmatched junction bases numbered 7, after V lost 0 bases and J lost 7 bases. There are 16 residues in the CDR3. The CDR3 loop reads CASSYSRRGGRNEQFF. CDR3 DNA sequence: TGTGCCAGCAGTTACTCGAGGCGGGGGGGCCGTAATGAGCAGTTCTTC.

This chain links TRBV19 with TRBJ2-1; 12 bases match TRBD2. The CDR3 runs 17 residues. Germline CDR1 and CDR2: LNHDA and SQIVND (reference sequence). The trim removed 7 bases at V and 4 bases at J, leaving 11 bases unmatched. Here the CDR3 reads CASTGRLAGGSYNEQFF. The DNA of the CDR3 is TGTGCCAGTACCGGGCGGCTAGCGGGGGGGAGTTACAATGAGCAGTTCTTC.

The chain has TRBV5-1 and TRBJ1-1, with TRBD1 identical over 7 bases. Germline CDR1 reads SGHRS; CDR2 reads YFSETQ. With V trimmed by 0 bases and J by 2 bases, 4 bases remained unmatched. The CDR3 consists of 15 residues. In nucleotides, the CDR3 is TGCGCCAGCAGCTTGGGTGGACAGGTCAACACTGAAGCTTTCTTT. It specifies CASSLGGQVNTEAFF.

The gene calls are TRBV5-1 and TRBJ1-3; D is unclear. CDR1 and CDR2 (germline): SGHRS, YFSETQ. V was trimmed by 4 bases and J by 3 bases, leaving 14 bases between them. The CDR3 contains 15 residues. Here the CDR3 reads CASSPAALGGNTIYF. CDR3 bases: TGCGCCAGCAGCCCGGCGGCATTGGGTGGAAACACCATATATTTT.

J is TRBJ1-1 and V is TRBV4-1; possible D gene TRBD1, 5 bases. The germline V gene has CDR1 MGHRA and CDR2 YSYEKL. This CDR3 is built from 17 residues. V shed 1 base and J shed 4 bases, with 19 bases lying between them. For the CDR3, the DNA is TGCGCCAGCAGCCAAGTCGCCCCCTACTCAGGGTCCACTGAAGCTTTCTTT. Translated, it gives CASSQVAPYSGSTEAFF.

The chain couples TRBV3-1 (or the pseudogene TRBV3-2) to TRBJ2-5; 12 bases map to TRBD2. Germline CDR1 reads LGHDT; CDR2 reads YNNKEL (reference sequence). The ends lost 1 base at V and 5 bases at J; junction bases unmatched: 5. The CDR3 runs to 16 residues. CDR3 DNA: TGTGCCAGCAGCCAAGCGACTAGCGGGGGCCGGGAGACCCAGTACTTC. Its protein is CASSQATSGGRETQYF.

The chain has TRBV7-9 and TRBJ2-1; 8 bases agree with TRBD2. Per the germline V gene, CDR1 is SEHNR and CDR2 is FQNEAQ (reference sequence). V shed 1 base and J 5 bases; nucleotides not matched to a gene: 7. This CDR3 is built from 16 residues. The CDR3 DNA reads as TGTGCCAGCAGCTTAGTGGGCAAGCGGGGGCACAATGAGCAGTTCTTC. It encodes CASSLVGKRGHNEQFF.

The chain uses TRBV6-5 and TRBJ1-5, with 9 bases aligning to TRBD1. From germline, CDR1 is MNHEY and CDR2 SVGAGI. The length of the CDR3 is 14 residues. CDR3: CACSWDRDVQPQHF. The CDR3 nucleotides are TGTGCGTGCTCGTGGGACAGGGATGTGCAGCCCCAGCATTTT.

The V and J genes are TRBV16 and TRBJ2-1; D unclear. CDR3 length: 14 amino acids. Between the trimmed V and J ends, which lost 4 bases and 0 bases, there was a span of 7 bases. Germline assignment: CDR1 KGHSY and CDR2 FQNENV. CDR3 nucleotide sequence: TGTGCCAGCAGCCCCGTACTCTCCTACAATGAGCAGTTCTTC. This gives the protein CASSPVLSYNEQFF.

CDR3 sequence: CASHYSPGTSGGADTQYF. In nucleotides, the CDR3 is TGTGCCAGCCACTATTCACCCGGGACTAGCGGGGGGGCAGATACGCAGTATTTT. The chain has TRBV11-2 and TRBJ2-3, with 16 bases that match TRBD2. The CDR3 covers 18 residues. The J segment lost 4 bases and the V segment lost 8 bases, leaving 12 bases of the junction unmatched. Germline assignment: CDR1 SGHAT and CDR2 FQNNGV.

This chain connects TRBV5-5 to TRBJ1-5; 7 bases are a match to TRBD1. Germline V lookup: CDR1 SGHKS, CDR2 YYEKEE (reference sequence). V lost 3 bases, J lost 1 base, and 4 bases stayed unmatched. CDR3 size: 15 residues. Here the CDR3 reads CASSWGTASNQPQHF. CDR3 nucleotide sequence: TGTGCCAGCAGCTGGGGGACAGCCAGCAATCAGCCCCAGCATTTT.

The CDR3: CASSLDSGSGNTIYF. CDR3 bases: TGCGCCAGCAGCTTGGATTCAGGGTCTGGAAACACCATATATTTT. The genes are TRBV5-1 and TRBJ1-3, with a possible D match to TRBD1 (5 bases). V gave up 0 bases and J gave up 1 base, with 8 bases separating them. The germline V gene encodes CDR1 SGHRS and CDR2 YFSETQ. CDR3 length: 15 residues.

V and J are TRBV5-5 and TRBJ2-4, with 14 bases lining up with TRBD2. Germline trimming cut 2 bases from V and 4 bases from J; bases unmatched to any gene: 5. The germline CDR1 and CDR2 sequences are SGHKS and YYEKEE (reference sequence). The CDR3 has 17 residues. The CDR3, as DNA: TGTGCCAGCAGCTTTTTGGGACTAGCGGGGGAGAAAAACATTCAGTACTTC. This sequence encodes CASSFLGLAGEKNIQYF.

The chain is built from TRBV7-9 and TRBJ1-5; no firm D call. Trimming shortened V by 3 bases and J by 1 base, and 7 bases separated the two germline ends. This CDR3 has 14 amino acids. CDR1 and CDR2 from the germline V gene are SEHNR and FQNEAQ (reference sequence). CDR3 sequence (DNA): TGTGCCAGCAGCTTGGGCAGGAGCAATCAGCCCCAGCATTTT. Encoded protein: CASSLGRSNQPQHF.

The V gene is TRBV10-3, the J gene TRBJ1-2; the D gene is possibly TRBD1 (6 bases). Deletions cut 8 bases from V and 2 bases from J, with 9 bases between. CDR3 length: 12 residues. Germline V gene lookup returns CDR1 ENHRY and CDR2 SYGVKD. CDR3 nucleotide sequence: TGTGCCATCTCGGGACAAAACTATGGCTACACCTTC. Translation gives CAISGQNYGYTF.

The rearrangement uses TRBV4-1 and TRBJ1-1; 7 nucleotides line up with TRBD1. From germline, CDR1 is MGHRA and CDR2 YSYEKL. The CDR3 spans 14 residues. The V segment lost 3 bases and the J segment 10 bases; nucleotides outside the gene matches: 11. DNA of the CDR3: TGCGCCAGCAGCCATCTGGGCAGGGGGGACGGAGCTTTCTTT. Its protein product is CASSHLGRGDGAFF.

This clone occurred a few times. The rearrangement links TRBV27 to TRBJ1-1; a possible D gene is TRBD1 (5 bases). The CDR3 sequence is 15 residues long. From germline, CDR1 is MNHEY and CDR2 SMNVEV (reference sequence). V dropped 1 base and J dropped 5 bases, with 14 bases sitting between them. The CDR3 region has the DNA TGTGCCAGCAGTTTATTCCCCCAGGGAGGGACTGAAGCTTTCTTT. Translated, it gives CASSLFPQGGTEAFF.

The chain carries TRBV11-2 and TRBJ2-7, with a possible D match to TRBD2 (6 bases). V was cut by 4 bases and J by 0 bases, with 16 bases left in between. Germline loops: CDR1 SGHAT, CDR2 FQNNGV. CDR3 length equals 16 residues. CDR3 DNA sequence: TGTGCCAGCAGCTCGAGAGGGACTGGGATCTCCTACGAGCAGTACTTC. It is translated as CASSSRGTGISYEQYF.

The chain links TRBV28 to TRBJ1-2; D unclear. CDR1 is MDHEN and CDR2 is SYDVKM in the germline V gene. This CDR3 spans 13 amino acids. Deletions cut 3 bases from V and 9 bases from J, with 14 bases between. CDR3 in amino acids: CASSFQQQFRYTF. The DNA of the CDR3 is TGTGCCAGCAGTTTCCAACAGCAGTTCCGCTACACCTTC.